The present entry profiles one T cell receptor (beta chain) with its context. Deletions cut 0 bases from V and 0 bases from J, with 6 bases between. The CDR3 sequence is 15 residues long. Germline assignment: CDR1 WSHSY and CDR2 SAAADI. This entry belongs to a study of blood T cells in healthy people across ages. Samples each had at least 5.5 micrograms of total RNA extracted. With a J-beta primer mix and a sample-barcoded 5' primer, a second PCR ran roughly 6 to 11 cycles. There were at least 2.5 million CDR3-containing paired-end reads obtained from each sample. TCRdb reprocessed the 5' RACE reads with MiXCR, giving one entry per CDR3 protein. The repertoire holds 1.2 million to 1.5 million distinct CDR3 sequences, with approximately 42% as singletons.

The rearrangement uses TRBV10-2 and TRBJ1-5; D is unresolved. Sequenced input: blood. The TCR sequence derives from a woman under 30 in good health. CDR3 nucleotides: TGCGCCAGCAGTGAGTCCTTAGATAGCAATCAGCCCCAGCATTTT. Amino acid sequence: CASSESLDSNQPQHF.